The rows below give T cell receptor beta chains drawn from one sample of a study of cytotoxic CD8 clonotypes in ibrutinib-treated CLL. Sequencing was performed with immunoSEQ multiplex PCR; in TCRdb, only in-frame clones are kept and a portion is missing. The sample consists of more than 45,000 clones, 83% of them appearing once. This sample comprised PBMCs, obtained after 24 months of ibrutinib treatment. The source of these receptors is a human donor with chronic lymphocytic leukemia. CDR3s include the opening cysteine and the closing phenylalanine or tryptophan. The D gene is left open where the match is weak. Not all rows give a size; the values are once, few, many and, for expanded clones, a class.

d_call: NA
clone_size: NA
v_call: TRBV28
j_call: TRBJ2-1
cdr3_nt: TGTGCCAGCAGCCGCTCCGGACAGGGAGGGGTCAATGAGCAGTTCTTC
cdr3_aa: CASSRSGQGGVNEQFF

d_call: TRBD2
clone_size: NA
v_call: TRBV7-3
j_call: TRBJ2-7
cdr3_nt: TGTGCCAGCAGCTTAATTAATTCCCGCGGGAGGGCTTACGAGCAGTACTTC
cdr3_aa: CASSLINSRGRAYEQYF

d_call: TRBD1
clone_size: once
v_call: TRBV7-8
j_call: TRBJ1-3
cdr3_nt: TGTGCCAGCAGCCCCCTGGTAGGGGGCCCTGGAAACACCATATATTTT
cdr3_aa: CASSPLVGGPGNTIYF

d_call: NA
clone_size: NA
v_call: TRBV19
j_call: TRBJ2-7
cdr3_nt: TGTGCCAGTAGTATCCAGGTTGGCAGGGGATGGTCCTACGAGCAGTACTTC
cdr3_aa: CASSIQVGRGWSYEQYF

d_call: NA
clone_size: NA
v_call: TRBV5-4
j_call: TRBJ2-7
cdr3_nt: TGTGCCAGCAGCACCGGGACACTATCCTACGAGCAGTACTTC
cdr3_aa: CASSTGTLSYEQYF

d_call: TRBD1
clone_size: NA
v_call: TRBV7-8
j_call: TRBJ1-2
cdr3_nt: TGTGCCAGCAGCCCCAGGGGGGGGACAGGGGGCCTTTTCCATGGCTACACCTTC
cdr3_aa: CASSPRGGTGGLFHGYTF

d_call: NA
clone_size: few
v_call: TRBV7-9
j_call: TRBJ1-2
cdr3_nt: TGTGCCAGCAGCTTAACCCGGCAGTCAGGAATAAACTATGGCTACACCTTC
cdr3_aa: CASSLTRQSGINYGYTF

d_call: NA
clone_size: NA
v_call: TRBV11-3
j_call: TRBJ2-1
cdr3_nt: TGTGCCAGCAGCTCCGGCGGGACGCAGTTCTTC
cdr3_aa: CASSSGGTQFF

d_call: NA
clone_size: NA
v_call: TRBV2
j_call: TRBJ1-1
cdr3_nt: TGTGCCAGCAGTTTACAGGGAAAGGCGACTGAAGCTTTCTTT
cdr3_aa: CASSLQGKATEAFF

d_call: TRBD1
clone_size: NA
v_call: TRBV27
j_call: TRBJ2-7
cdr3_nt: TGTGCCAGCGCCGGCAGGGCGGACAGGGAGAAATACGAGCAGTACTTC
cdr3_aa: CASAGRADREKYEQYF

d_call: NA
clone_size: few
v_call: TRBV30
j_call: TRBJ1-4
cdr3_nt: TGTGCCTGGGGAGGATCCCAGGGTGTTGATGAAAAACTGTTTTTT
cdr3_aa: CAWGGSQGVDEKLFF

d_call: TRBD2
clone_size: NA
v_call: TRBV7-2
j_call: TRBJ2-1
cdr3_nt: TGTGCCAGCAGCTTAGAGGGGACTAGCGGGAGGTTCTACAATGAGCAGTTCTTC
cdr3_aa: CASSLEGTSGRFYNEQFF

d_call: NA
clone_size: NA
v_call: TRBV19
j_call: TRBJ2-4
cdr3_nt: TGTGCCAGTAAACCAACGGTAGCCAAAAACATTCAGTACTTC
cdr3_aa: CASKPTVAKNIQYF

d_call: NA
clone_size: once
v_call: TRBV30
j_call: TRBJ2-2
cdr3_nt: TGTGCCTGGAGTATTTTGAACTGGGGCGGGGAGCTGTTTTTT
cdr3_aa: CAWSILNWGGELFF

d_call: TRBD1
clone_size: NA
v_call: TRBV6-5
j_call: TRBJ1-5
cdr3_nt: TGTGCCAGCAGTTACTCTAGGGGGCCTGGCAATCAGCCCCAGCATTTT
cdr3_aa: CASSYSRGPGNQPQHF

d_call: NA
clone_size: few
v_call: TRBV7-7
j_call: TRBJ2-2
cdr3_nt: TGTGCCAGCAGCCCTGGACGGGCGAACACCGGGGAGCTGTTTTTT
cdr3_aa: CASSPGRANTGELFF

d_call: TRBD1
clone_size: NA
v_call: TRBV6-4
j_call: TRBJ2-7
cdr3_nt: TGTGCCAGCAGTGAAGGGACAGGGATATCCTACGAGCAGTACTTC
cdr3_aa: CASSEGTGISYEQYF

d_call: NA
clone_size: few
v_call: TRBV25-1
j_call: TRBJ1-3
cdr3_nt: TGTGCCAGCAGTGAAATAGGGGCTGGAAACACCATATATTTT
cdr3_aa: CASSEIGAGNTIYF

d_call: NA
clone_size: NA
v_call: TRBV5-1
j_call: TRBJ2-3
cdr3_nt: TGCGCCAGCACCTGGGGGAGCACAGATACGCAGTATTTT
cdr3_aa: CASTWGSTDTQYF

d_call: TRBD2
clone_size: NA
v_call: TRBV5-1
j_call: TRBJ2-1
cdr3_nt: TGCGCCAGCAGTCCTAGCGGGATCTACAATGAGCAGTTCTTC
cdr3_aa: CASSPSGIYNEQFF